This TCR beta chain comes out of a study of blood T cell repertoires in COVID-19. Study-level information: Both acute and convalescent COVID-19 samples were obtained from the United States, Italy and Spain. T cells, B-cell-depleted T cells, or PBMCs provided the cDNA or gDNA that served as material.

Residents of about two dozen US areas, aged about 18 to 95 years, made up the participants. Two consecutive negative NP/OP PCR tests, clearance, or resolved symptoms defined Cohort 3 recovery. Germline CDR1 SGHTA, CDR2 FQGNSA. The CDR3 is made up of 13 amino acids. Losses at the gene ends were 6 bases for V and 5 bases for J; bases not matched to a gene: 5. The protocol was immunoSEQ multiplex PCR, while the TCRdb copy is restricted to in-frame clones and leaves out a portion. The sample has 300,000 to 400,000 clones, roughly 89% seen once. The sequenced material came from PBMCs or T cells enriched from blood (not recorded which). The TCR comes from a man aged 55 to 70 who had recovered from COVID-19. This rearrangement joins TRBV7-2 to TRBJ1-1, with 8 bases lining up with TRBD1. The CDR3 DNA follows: TGTGCCAGCAGGCGTACAGGGGGAACTGAAGCTTTCTTT. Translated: CASRRTGGTEAFF.